This T cell receptor (beta chain) was obtained from a study of beta chain features in type 1 diabetes. Study results and caveats: In the patient group, naive, central memory and Treg TCRB repertoires seemed more alike than in the healthy donor group. Moderate yet significant TCRB CDR3 shortening was seen in Type 1 diabetes patients in all four CD4+ subsets.

Every isolated RNA sample was fully reverse transcribed, so sequencing captured expressed TCRB transcripts. Libraries were prepared by immunoSEQ multiplex PCR; TCRdb keeps only in-frame clonotypes and omits some of them. This sample has more than 300,000 clones, with around 9.3% found just once. This clone was seen only a few times. What it binds is not known. This CDR3 contains 16 residues. The germline CDR1 and CDR2 sequences are SGHTA and FQGNSA. The ends lost 3 bases at V and 9 bases at J; junction bases unmatched: 12. Sorting that relied on CD45RO/CCR7/CD25/CD127/CD95/CD27 yielded CD4+ naive, central memory, regulatory and stem cell-like memory cells.

The specimen sequenced was central memory CD4+ T cells from blood. This chain uses TRBV7-2 with TRBJ2-4, with TRBD2 matching over 9 bases. The source of this sequence is a man aged 25-45 years with type 1 diabetes. The CDR3, as DNA: TGTGCCAGCAGCTTGACTCTAGCGGGGCTGATGGGCATTCAGTACTTC. Its protein is CASSLTLAGLMGIQYF. Full variable domain (missing parts from reference TRBV7-2 and TRBJ2-4): GAGVSQSPSNKVTEKGKDVELRCDPISGHTALYWYRQSLGQGLEFLIYFQGNSAPDKSGLPSDRFSAERTGGSVSTLTIQRTQQEDSAVYLCASSLTLAGLMGIQYFGAGTRLSVL.